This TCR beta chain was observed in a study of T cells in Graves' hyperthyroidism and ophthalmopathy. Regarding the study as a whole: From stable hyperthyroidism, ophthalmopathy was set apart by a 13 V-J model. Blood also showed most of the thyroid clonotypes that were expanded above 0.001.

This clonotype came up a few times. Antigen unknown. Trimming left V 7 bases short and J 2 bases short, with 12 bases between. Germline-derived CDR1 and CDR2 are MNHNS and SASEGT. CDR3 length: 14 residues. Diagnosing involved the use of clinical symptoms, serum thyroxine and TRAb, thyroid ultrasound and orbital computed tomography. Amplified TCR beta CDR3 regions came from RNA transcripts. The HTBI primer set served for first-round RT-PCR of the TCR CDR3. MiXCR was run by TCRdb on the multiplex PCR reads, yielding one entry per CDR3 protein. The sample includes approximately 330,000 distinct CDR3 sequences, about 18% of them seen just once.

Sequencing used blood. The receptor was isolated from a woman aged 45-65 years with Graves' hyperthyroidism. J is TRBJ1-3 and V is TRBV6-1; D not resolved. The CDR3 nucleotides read TGTGCCAGCAAGGTAGTAGGCACTGGAAACACCATATATTTT. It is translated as CASKVVGTGNTIYF.